This record covers a single T cell receptor beta chain. These data belong to a study of long-term antiretroviral therapy in people with HIV. This was the immunoSEQ v3.0 assay at survey level. Sequencing was performed with immunoSEQ multiplex PCR; in TCRdb, only in-frame clones are kept and a portion is missing. Of over 25,000 clones listed, roughly 80% are singletons. The CDR3 runs to 16 residues. Germline assignment: CDR1 SGHDT and CDR2 YYEEEE. V gave up 2 bases and J gave up 0 bases, with 9 bases separating them. The rearrangement links TRBV5-6 to TRBJ2-6; D remains ambiguous. The source was unsorted PBMCs, collected 1.1 years before starting antiretroviral therapy. This sequence originates from a woman in her twenties or thirties with HIV. The CDR3 sequence: CASSFLGISGANVLTF. The DNA of the CDR3 is TGTGCCAGCAGCTTTTTGGGGATCTCTGGGGCCAACGTCCTGACTTTC.